Detailed here is one T cell receptor (beta chain). Its antigen is as yet unknown. The sample belongs to a study of tissue T cells after allogeneic stem cell transplantation. Across the study: Of the grafts for graft-versus-host disease patients, four were unmodified and three CD34-selected. Tissue samples with histologically apparent lymphocytes on H&E review were prioritized for sequencing.

This research-autopsy study prospectively enrolled adult allogeneic hematopoietic cell transplant recipients with steroid-refractory graft-versus-host disease. The method was immunoSEQ multiplex PCR; TCRdb's version includes in-frame clones alone and lacks a portion of them. The sample comprises about 6,900 clones, over 70% of which are singletons, and about 15% rests with the top ten. Overall study findings and caveats: Blood and spleen captured only part of the tissue TCR repertoire.

There are 14 residues in the CDR3. The V end was cut by 4 bases, the J end by 0 bases, with 11 bases between. CDR1 and CDR2 (germline): SQVTM, ANQGSEA. This sequence originates from a male patient at least 60 years old with steroid-refractory graft-versus-host disease after an allogeneic stem cell transplant. Some of these T cells may belong to the graft donor. The material sequenced was skin, taken at autopsy. This chain joins TRBV29-1 and TRBJ2-3; D is unresolved. CDR3 sequence reads: CSVVGRLSTDTQYF. DNA of the CDR3: TGCAGCGTTGTAGGGCGACTGAGCACAGATACGCAGTATTTT.